The present TCR beta chain was sequenced within a study of blood T cell repertoires in COVID-19. Study-level background: Acute and convalescent COVID-19 samples came from the United States, Italy and Spain. T cells, B-cell-depleted T cells, or PBMCs supplied cDNA or gDNA.

Germline CDR1 SGHRS, CDR2 YFSETQ. The ends were cut back, 6 bases at V and 4 bases at J, with 16 bases in the middle. The CDR3 is 14 residues long. As originally analysed: Using reference gene primer amplification, nucleated cell counts were estimated. TCRdb's copy holds only in-frame clones and misses some; the assay was immunoSEQ multiplex PCR. The V and J calls and clone size were taken over from that table, and D and trimming were inferred from the DNA. Of over 120,000 clones in the sample, 80% to 90% were seen once. Sequenced sample: peripheral blood. This sequence joins TRBV5-1 and TRBJ1-1, with a tentative D call TRBD1 (5 bases). This receptor was taken from a woman between 45 and 65 years old with acute or convalescent COVID-19. The CDR3 DNA sequence: TGCGCCAGCACCAATCATCAGGGTTTCACTGAAGCTTTCTTT. Translating it yields CASTNHQGFTEAFF.